This TCR beta chain derives from a study of cytomegalovirus exposure and HLA in healthy donors. V shed 3 bases and J 7 bases; nucleotides not matched to a gene: 10. There are 15 residues in the CDR3. Looked up from germline, CDR1 is LNHDA and CDR2 is SQIVND (reference sequence). Primers for the PCR totalled 60 Vbeta and 13 Jbeta. Produced via immunoSEQ multiplex PCR; TCRdb's table is partial and in-frame only. The data show roughly 170,000 clones, about 83% seen once. Study-wide results and limits: Reportedly, diagnosis of cytomegalovirus status by the classifier showed high specificity and sensitivity.

About this clone: The antigen remains undetermined.

The receptor comes from a girl aged 5 to 17 in good health and CMV-seropositive. V gene TRBV19 combines with J gene TRBJ1-2; 8 nucleotides match TRBD1. The sequenced sample consisted of PBMCs. The CDR3 is CASSILWTGPGGYTF. DNA of the CDR3: TGTGCCAGTAGTATTTTGTGGACAGGGCCTGGTGGCTACACCTTC.